This T cell receptor (beta chain) came from a study of OX40 agonist ivuxolimab in advanced cancers. Trimming shortened V by 5 bases and J by 10 bases, and 15 bases separated the two germline ends. The CDR3 spans 13 residues. Germline lookup yields CDR1 SGHTA and CDR2 FQGTGA. Measured with immunoSEQ multiplex PCR; TCRdb has only the in-frame clones, and not every one. The sample lists 100,000 to 150,000 clones; roughly 90% were seen once. The clonotype was recovered from an adult with an advanced solid tumor such as melanoma, head and neck, liver or kidney cancer. The V gene is TRBV7-3, the J gene TRBJ2-1, with a possible D match to TRBD1 (6 bases). Sequenced material: CD4+ or CD8+ T cells sorted from blood, taken in a trial of the OX40 agonist ivuxolimab. Here the CDR3 reads CASSTPDRREQFF. Written as DNA, the CDR3 is TGTGCCAGCAGCACTCCCGACAGGAGGGAGCAGTTCTTC. The entire variable domain, with the rest obtained from reference TRBV7-3 and TRBJ2-1, is as follows: GAGVSQTPSNKVTEKGKYVELRCDPISGHTALYWYRQSLGQGPEFLIYFQGTGAADDSGLPNDRFFAVRPEGSVSTLKIQRTERGDSAVYLCASSTPDRREQFFGPGTRLTVL.